These 26 T cell receptor beta chains were sequenced from one sample in a study of technical replicates of blood from a handful of donors. TCRdb's copy holds only in-frame clones and misses some; the assay was immunoSEQ multiplex PCR. Of around 83,000 clones in the sample, 90% to 95% are singletons; the top ten hold approximately 0.41%. The sample comprised T cells isolated from PBMCs. These receptor sequences come from a human donor in good health.

This rearrangement joins TRBV7-3 to TRBJ2-1; possibly TRBD2 for D (5 bases). This CDR3 contains 13 residues. V lost 5 bases and J lost 5, with 10 bases in between. The germline V gene has CDR1 SGHTA and CDR2 FQGTGA. The CDR3 nucleotides read TGTGCCAGCAGCGGTAGCGCGAACAATGAGCAGTTCTTC. Translating it yields CASSGSANNEQFF. Full variable domain (remainder filled in from reference TRBV7-3 and TRBJ2-1): GAGVSQTPSNKVTEKGKYVELRCDPISGHTALYWYRQSLGQGPEFLIYFQGTGAADDSGLPNDRFFAVRPEGSVSTLKIQRTERGDSAVYLCASSGSANNEQFFGPGTRLTVL.

The J gene is TRBJ2-2, the V gene TRBV5-1, with D unresolved. The CDR3 length is 15 residues. Trimming took off 0 bases at V and 2 bases at J, with 8 bases between the two ends. The germline V gene has CDR1 SGHRS and CDR2 YFSETQ. The CDR3 DNA follows: TGCGCCAGCAGCTTGGTGTCAACAAACACCGGGGAGCTGTTTTTT. Protein: CASSLVSTNTGELFF.

The chain couples TRBV6-5 to TRBJ1-2; D is possibly TRBD1 (6 bases). The germline V gene has CDR1 MNHEY and CDR2 SVGAGI. Trimming pared 0 bases from V and 6 bases from J, leaving 14 bases between. The CDR3 covers 15 residues. This CDR3 reads CASSYSRGGADGYTF. DNA of the CDR3: TGTGCCAGCAGTTACTCGAGAGGGGGGGCAGATGGCTACACCTTC.

The V gene is TRBV7-3, the J gene TRBJ1-1; tentative D call: TRBD1 (5 bases). CDR3 size: 15 residues. Germline V gene sequence: CDR1 SGHTA, CDR2 FQGTGA. Trimming stripped 0 bases from V and 0 bases from J, with 8 bases between. This chain's CDR3 is CASSLTGTMNTEAFF. CDR3 nucleotide sequence: TGTGCCAGCAGCTTAACCGGGACTATGAACACTGAAGCTTTCTTT.

V and J are TRBV28 and TRBJ1-2, with TRBD1 matching 7 bases. The length of the CDR3 is 14 residues. The germline CDR1 and CDR2 sequences are MDHEN and SYDVKM. With 6 bases clipped from V and 5 bases from J, the junction kept 9 bases outside the gene matches. CDR3 loop: CASSDRVVDYGYTF. The CDR3 bases are TGTGCCAGCAGCGACAGGGTGGTTGATTATGGCTACACCTTC.

This clone showed up just once. This rearrangement joins TRBV27 to TRBJ2-7, with D perhaps TRBD2 (6 bases). In germline, CDR1 is MNHEY, CDR2 SMNVEV (reference sequence). V was pared by 6 bases and J by 3 bases, with 21 bases between. CDR3 length: 16 residues. The CDR3 DNA follows: TGTGCCAGCAGCTATAAACTAGCTTATAAAGGCTACGAGCAGTACTTC. Encoded protein: CASSYKLAYKGYEQYF.

The chain joins TRBV19 to TRBJ1-2, with 7 bases lining up with TRBD1. V lost 5 bases and J lost 5; bases outside the gene matches: 23. This CDR3 has 19 amino acids. Germline CDR1 and CDR2: LNHDA and SQIVND (reference sequence). The chain's CDR3 is CASSPGGRGGDSTRYGYTF. The CDR3 nucleotides read TGTGCCAGTAGTCCCGGAGGTAGGGGTGGGGACAGCACCCGTTATGGCTACACCTTC.

This clone was seen only a few times. This chain connects TRBV28 to TRBJ1-1; D gene ambiguous. The CDR3 is 14 amino acids. With 3 bases removed from V and 3 bases from J, the gap between germline ends came to 11 bases. Per germline, CDR1 MDHEN and CDR2 SYDVKM. Here the CDR3 reads CASSLVADYTEAFF. In nucleotides, the CDR3 is TGTGCCAGCAGTTTGGTCGCAGACTACACTGAAGCTTTCTTT.

The chain combines TRBV5-4 with TRBJ2-1; D is uncertain. Germline lookup yields CDR1 SGHNT and CDR2 YYREEE (reference sequence). The CDR3 has 14 amino acids. Trimming took off 0 bases at V and 8 bases at J, with 12 bases between the two ends. The CDR3 reads CASSLAGAEYEQFF. The CDR3 DNA is TGTGCCAGCAGCTTGGCCGGTGCCGAGTATGAGCAGTTCTTC.

This clone appeared a single time. The chain combines TRBV27 with TRBJ2-1; 9 nucleotides agree with TRBD2. The J segment lost 7 bases and the V segment lost 6 bases, leaving 4 bases of the junction unmatched. Per the germline V gene, CDR1 is MNHEY and CDR2 is SMNVEV (reference sequence). The CDR3 is 13 amino acids. The DNA for the CDR3 is TGTGCCAGCAGGGCGGGAGGGCCGAATGAGCAGTTCTTC. Amino acids: CASRAGGPNEQFF.

The chain joins TRBV19 to TRBJ2-7; 12 bases align to TRBD2. V was clipped by 3 bases and J by 3 bases; unmatched bases: 6. The CDR3 spans 16 residues. The V gene's germline CDR1 is LNHDA and CDR2 SQIVND (reference sequence). CDR3 amino acids: CASSIASGRADYEQYF. DNA for the CDR3: TGTGCCAGTAGTATTGCTAGCGGGAGGGCTGACTACGAGCAGTACTTC.

The rearrangement uses TRBV5-1 and TRBJ2-7; tentatively, D is TRBD1 (5 bases). This CDR3 contains 13 residues. CDR1 is SGHRS and CDR2 is YFSETQ in the germline V gene. The V end lost 4 bases, the J end lost 0 bases, and 8 bases lay between the germline ends. The CDR3 DNA sequence: TGCGCCAGCAGCATCAGGGTCTCCTACGAGCAGTACTTC. This encodes CASSIRVSYEQYF.

The CDR3 DNA reads as TGTGCCAGCTCTTATCAAGAGACCCAGTACTTC. Its translation: CASSYQETQYF. V and J are TRBV18 and TRBJ2-5, with D unclear. Trimming took 6 bases from V and 2 from J, leaving 4 bases between them. The germline gives CDR1 KGHSH, CDR2 LQKENI. The CDR3 length is 11 residues.

V and J are TRBV5-5 and TRBJ2-7, with 11 positions matching TRBD1. The CDR3 spans 13 residues. CDR1 SGHKS and CDR2 YYEKEE come from the germline V gene (reference sequence). V shed 4 bases and J 4 bases; nucleotides not matched to a gene: 1. CDR3 protein: CASSRDRGYEQYF. The CDR3 nucleotides read TGTGCCAGCAGCCGGGACAGGGGGTACGAGCAGTACTTC.

This clone was recorded once. This rearrangement joins TRBV4-1 to TRBJ1-5; 11 bases line up with TRBD1. The CDR3 consists of 16 residues. Looked up from germline, CDR1 is MGHRA and CDR2 is YSYEKL. Trimming removed 4 bases from V and 6 bases from J; junction bases left unmatched: 8. CDR3 nucleotides: TGCGCCAGCAGCCTAGTGGGGACAGGGGGAATTCAGCCCCAGCATTTT. This codes for CASSLVGTGGIQPQHF.

V gene TRBV6-6 combines with J gene TRBJ1-1; D gene uncertain. This CDR3 region has 16 residues. Trimming pared 0 bases from V and 7 bases from J, leaving 18 bases between. The germline V gene encodes CDR1 MNHNY and CDR2 SVGAGI (reference sequence). The CDR3 DNA is TGTGCCAGCAGTTACTCTCCCAAGGGCCCCGGGAGTGAAGCTTTCTTT. It encodes CASSYSPKGPGSEAFF.

The chain has TRBV29-1 and TRBJ1-1; 7 nucleotides agree with TRBD1. Germline values: CDR1 SQVTM, CDR2 ANQGSEA. This CDR3 has 13 amino acids. V dropped 6 bases and J dropped 3; count of bases not matched to a gene: 7. CDR3 bases: TGCAGCGTGAGCGAGGGGGCTTACACTGAAGCTTTCTTT. The encoded protein is CSVSEGAYTEAFF.

The rearrangement uses TRBV6-1 and TRBJ2-7; D is perhaps TRBD1 (6 bases). CDR3 length: 13 amino acids. Germline V lookup: CDR1 MNHNS, CDR2 SASEGT. Between the trimmed V and J ends, which lost 2 bases and 5 bases, there was a span of 10 bases. The CDR3 spells CASSEWTVNEQYF. CDR3 coding DNA: TGTGCCAGCAGTGAATGGACAGTTAACGAGCAGTACTTC.

To note about this clone: The junction and the germline gene differ at one end; a read error may be behind it. The chain uses TRBV7-7 and TRBJ2-6; D call uncertain. Germline CDR1 reads SSHAT; CDR2 reads FNYEAQ (reference sequence). This CDR3 is built from 16 residues. CDR3 residues: CASSLGRYAEANVLTF. The CDR3 DNA sequence: TGTGCTAGCAGCTTAGGTAGGTATGCGGAGGCCAACGTCCTGACTTTC.

V and J are TRBV6-1 and TRBJ1-1; no firm D call. The CDR3 covers 14 residues. V was trimmed by 6 bases and J by 4 bases, leaving 15 bases between them. Germline CDR1 and CDR2: MNHNS and SASEGT. The CDR3 sequence is CASSLIREGTEAFF. Here the CDR3 DNA reads TGTGCCAGCAGCCTTATACGGGAGGGCACTGAAGCTTTCTTT.

This clone was recorded only once. This sequence joins TRBV19 and TRBJ2-7, with a possible D match to TRBD2 (6 bases). Germline V gives CDR1 LNHDA, CDR2 SQIVND (reference sequence). CDR3 length: 14 amino acids. V dropped 5 bases and J dropped 1 base, with 12 bases sitting between them. The DNA for the CDR3 is TGTGCCAGTAGTGCTTTAGCGGATTCCTACGAGCAGTACTTC. It specifies CASSALADSYEQYF.

V is TRBV7-9 and J is TRBJ1-3; D ambiguous. The CDR3 runs 15 residues. The ends were cut back, 5 bases at V and 0 bases at J, with 11 bases in the middle. Per the germline V gene, CDR1 is SEHNR and CDR2 is FQNEAQ (reference sequence). The CDR3 DNA sequence: TGTGCCAGCAGCCGAGGAGGCGTCTCTGGAAACACCATATATTTT. This encodes CASSRGGVSGNTIYF.

The chain joins TRBV6-4 to TRBJ1-2; D not certain. Trimming cost V 0 bases and J 6 bases, with 14 bases left between them. The CDR3 totals 15 residues. CDR1 is MRHNA and CDR2 is SNTAGT in the germline V gene. CDR3 residues: CASSDSNAGLNGYTF. The CDR3 region has the DNA TGTGCCAGCAGTGACTCAAATGCCGGGTTGAATGGCTACACCTTC.

The V and J genes are TRBV10-3 and TRBJ2-7; TRBD1 matches at 9 bases. The CDR3 length is 13 residues. Germline V CDR1 and CDR2: ENHRY, SYGVKD. V lost 11 bases and J lost 1; bases outside the gene matches: 6. The CDR3 spells CAATGGASYEQYF. CDR3 in DNA: TGTGCCGCGACAGGGGGAGCGTCCTACGAGCAGTACTTC.

The rearrangement uses TRBV7-8 and TRBJ1-5; D is ambiguous. Trimming took 5 bases from V and 0 from J, leaving 23 bases between them. CDR3 length: 19 amino acids. CDR1 SGHVS and CDR2 FQNEAQ come from the germline V gene. The CDR3 is CASSPPGGTVGYSNQPQHF. DNA for the CDR3: TGTGCCAGCAGCCCCCCAGGAGGTACCGTGGGATATAGCAATCAGCCCCAGCATTTT.

V is TRBV9 and J is TRBJ2-7; 7 bases match TRBD2. Per germline, CDR1 SGDLS and CDR2 YYNGEE. The CDR3 is made up of 16 amino acids. The trim removed 0 bases at V and 7 bases at J, leaving 13 bases unmatched. The CDR3 is CASSVESEDWEGEQYF. The CDR3 DNA reads as TGTGCCAGCAGCGTAGAATCTGAGGACTGGGAGGGAGAGCAGTACTTC.